A selection of T cell receptor beta chains follows, all from one sample in a study of blood T cell repertoires in COVID-19. The method was immunoSEQ multiplex PCR; TCRdb's version includes in-frame clones alone and lacks a portion of them. This sample has approximately 60,000 clones; around 76% occur once, and the top ten carry about 20%. The sample taken for sequencing was peripheral blood. Source of these receptors: a woman aged 55-69 years with acute or convalescent COVID-19. Both conserved end residues are part of each CDR3. D genes are given only for firm matches. The size field is filled for only some rows; it gives once, few, many or a size class.

clone size,J gene,V gene,D gene,CDR3 DNA,CDR3 protein
NA,TRBJ1-2,TRBV3-1/TRBV3-2,NA,TGTGCCAGCAGCGCACTAAAAACCCCTACAGGGAAGTATGGCTACACCTTC,CASSALKTPTGKYGYTF
NA,TRBJ1-1,TRBV12-3/TRBV12-4,NA,TGTGCCAGCGGAGATTTAGGGGGATCTGAAGCTTTCTTT,CASGDLGGSEAFF
NA,TRBJ2-6,TRBV7-2,NA,TGTGCCAGCAGCCCCCGTGCTGGGGCCAACGTCCTGACTTTC,CASSPRAGANVLTF
NA,TRBJ2-7,TRBV4-1,NA,TGCGCCAGCAGCCACTCACATTCGGGGGACGAGCAGTACTTC,CASSHSHSGDEQYF
NA,TRBJ2-2,TRBV7-3,NA,TGTGCCAGCAGGGCCGGGGTGAACACCGGGGAGCTGTTTTTT,CASRAGVNTGELFF
NA,TRBJ2-7,TRBV21-1,NA,TGTGCCAGACTTTGTACCACGGGGTACGAGCAGTACTTC,CARLCTTGYEQYF
once,TRBJ1-4,TRBV24-1,TRBD1,TGTGCCACCAGTACAGGGGGCTTGAATGAAAAACTGTTTTTT,CATSTGGLNEKLFF
NA,TRBJ2-7,TRBV11-3,TRBD1,TGTGCCAGCAGCGTAGGACAGGGTGCGTCGTACGAGCAGTACTTC,CASSVGQGASYEQYF
NA,TRBJ2-5,TRBV18,NA,TGTGCCAGCTCACCTAGGGGCGCAGGAGAGACCCAGTACTTC,CASSPRGAGETQYF
once,TRBJ1-2,TRBV6-5,NA,TGTGCCAGCAGTTACTCGCAGGCCTATGGCTACACCTTC,CASSYSQAYGYTF
NA,TRBJ1-6,TRBV5-6,NA,TGTGCCAGTTTGGGGGGGACCTATAATTCACCCCTCCACTTT,CASLGGTYNSPLHF
NA,TRBJ1-4,TRBV4-3,NA,TGCGCCAGCAGCCAAGATTCGACAGGCGAACTGTTTTTT,CASSQDSTGELFF
NA,TRBJ1-2,TRBV18,TRBD1,TGTGCCAGCTCACCAGAGGACAGGGCCTATGGCTACACCTTC,CASSPEDRAYGYTF
NA,TRBJ1-4,TRBV30,TRBD1,TGTGCCTGGGACAGGGGGCGTGTGACTAATGAAAAACTGTTTTTT,CAWDRGRVTNEKLFF
many,TRBJ1-1,TRBV29-1,NA,TGCAGCGCCCAAGGGCAGGGCAGGACTGAAGCTTTCTTT,CSAQGQGRTEAFF
NA,TRBJ2-3,TRBV7-9,NA,TGTGCCAGCAGCTTAGAGGGGGGAGGGGCAGATACGCAGTATTTT,CASSLEGGGADTQYF
NA,TRBJ2-2,TRBV27,NA,TGTGCCAGCAGTTTTCTAACGACAGGTTCCCCCTCGGGGACCGGGGAGCTGTTTTTT,CASSFLTTGSPSGTGELFF
NA,TRBJ1-2,TRBV4-1,NA,TGCGCCAGCAGCCAAGTAGAGGGACAAGGGGGCTACACCTTC,CASSQVEGQGGYTF
NA,TRBJ2-3,TRBV2,TRBD2,TGTGCCAGCAGTGACTCGGTAGCGGGGGGGCCGGTTGATACGCAGTATTTT,CASSDSVAGGPVDTQYF
NA,TRBJ2-7,TRBV18,NA,TGTGCCAGCTCACCATCACAGGGCTACGAGCAGTACTTC,CASSPSQGYEQYF
few,TRBJ1-2,TRBV5-6,NA,TGTGCCAGCAGCTTGGGCAGGGCCATCAACTATGGCTACACCTTC,CASSLGRAINYGYTF
NA,TRBJ2-7,TRBV6-4,TRBD2,TGTGCCAGCAGTGAAGTGGTAGCGGGGATATACGAGCAGTACTTC,CASSEVVAGIYEQYF
NA,TRBJ2-3,TRBV15,TRBD2,TGTGCCACCAGCAGAGATCTAGCGGGGGGGACAGATACGCAGTATTTT,CATSRDLAGGTDTQYF
NA,TRBJ2-7,TRBV25-1,NA,TGTGCCAGCAGCCTGGCCCCGGGGAAAAGGGGGTACGAGCAGTACTTC,CASSLAPGKRGYEQYF
NA,TRBJ2-6,TRBV7-3,NA,TGTGCCAGCGGGGCAGTGGCTGGGGCCAACGTCCTGACTTTC,CASGAVAGANVLTF
NA,TRBJ1-2,TRBV6-5,TRBD1,TGTGCCAGCAGACGGGGACAGGGAGGCTATGGCTACACCTTC,CASRRGQGGYGYTF
NA,TRBJ1-6,TRBV21-1,NA,TGTGCCAGCAGCCGACGGGACACACGATCGGATTCACCCCTCCACTTT,CASSRRDTRSDSPLHF
NA,TRBJ1-2,TRBV10-1,TRBD1,TGCGCCAGCAGCCCAGTTGACAGGGCCGGTGGCTACACCTTC,CASSPVDRAGGYTF
NA,TRBJ2-3,TRBV4-2,NA,TGTGCCAGCAGCCAGGGGGGACCGTCAGATACGCAGTATTTT,CASSQGGPSDTQYF
NA,TRBJ2-1,TRBV5-1,NA,TGCGCCAGCAGCTTGGCAGACAGCGTGTACAATGAGCAGTTCTTC,CASSLADSVYNEQFF
NA,TRBJ1-2,TRBV7-8,TRBD1,TGTGCCAGCAGCTTAGCGCGGGCAGGGGGAGACTATGGCTACACCTTC,CASSLARAGGDYGYTF
NA,TRBJ2-7,TRBV20-1,TRBD1,TGCAGTGCTAGTCAGGACAGGAACTCCTACGAGCAGTACTTC,CSASQDRNSYEQYF
few,TRBJ1-1,TRBV7-3,NA,TGTGCCAGCAGCTTAACGGCAATCGCTGAAGCTTTCTTT,CASSLTAIAEAFF
NA,TRBJ1-2,TRBV7-9,TRBD1,TGTGCCAGCAGCCCCAGGACAGGGACTTATGGCTACACCTTC,CASSPRTGTYGYTF
NA,TRBJ1-5,TRBV5-4,NA,TGTGCCAGCAGGGACAGCCCCCTGGGGGATCAGCCCCAGCATTTT,CASRDSPLGDQPQHF
few,TRBJ1-1,TRBV7-2,NA,TGTGCCAGCAGCTTATCCCAGGGCGTGAACACTGAAGCTTTCTTT,CASSLSQGVNTEAFF
NA,TRBJ1-1,TRBV27,TRBD1,TGTGCCAGCAGCTATCGACAGGGAGCGACTGAAGCTTTCTTT,CASSYRQGATEAFF
NA,TRBJ2-2,TRBV7-7,NA,TGTGCTAGCAGCTCGGGACTTGGAGCCGGGGAGCTGTTTTTT,CASSSGLGAGELFF
NA,TRBJ2-3,TRBV5-1,TRBD1,TGCGCCAGCAGTAACGGACAGGGTTTGGCAGATACGCAGTATTTT,CASSNGQGLADTQYF
NA,TRBJ1-4,TRBV24-1,TRBD1,TGTGCCACCAGTGACGGTGGGACAGATACAAATGAAAAACTGTTTTTT,CATSDGGTDTNEKLFF
NA,TRBJ2-7,TRBV29-1,NA,TGCAGCGCTACTGACACTGCCTACGAGCAGTACTTC,CSATDTAYEQYF
once,TRBJ2-3,TRBV7-9,NA,TGTGCCAGCAGCCAGTACGTTGGGCCCCTAACAGATACGCAGTATTTT,CASSQYVGPLTDTQYF
NA,TRBJ2-3,TRBV9,NA,TGTGCCAGCGGAGCAGATACGCAGTATTTT,CASGADTQYF
NA,TRBJ1-1,TRBV12-5,NA,TGTGCTAGTGGTTTTACAGGGACCCCTGAAGCTTTCTTT,CASGFTGTPEAFF
NA,TRBJ1-6,TRBV19,NA,TGTGCCAGTAGTATAGGGACATCAAATTCACCCCTCCACTTT,CASSIGTSNSPLHF
NA,TRBJ2-2,TRBV7-3,NA,TGTGCCAGCAGCAAAGCGCGGACCGGGGAGCTGTTTTTT,CASSKARTGELFF
NA,TRBJ1-1,TRBV18,NA,TGTGCCAGCTCACCCGAGGGGAACACTGAAGCTTTCTTT,CASSPEGNTEAFF